The 8 T cell receptor beta chains given below trace back to one sample, sequenced in a study of cytomegalovirus exposure and HLA in healthy donors (dated by TCRdb to about 2017). The protocol used for the library was the immunoSEQ multiplex PCR assay. For the multiplex PCR, a mixture combining 60 forward primers for TCR Vbeta segments and 13 reverse primers for TCR Jbeta segments was used. The table comes from immuneACCESS by way of TCRdb, which keeps in-frame sequences with V and J called. Part of the clones is missing from these tables; in studies checked, under half for an unresolved V gene and the rest for unknown reasons. This sample's clone table shows around 45,000 clones. The ten largest make up about a sixth of the sample. The sample consisted of PBMCs. The receptor source for this set is a male donor in good health and CMV-seronegative.

V gene TRBV6-5 combines with J gene TRBJ2-5, with D perhaps matching TRBD2 (6 bases). The germline V and J ends were trimmed by 4 bases and 2 bases, with 11 bases remaining between them. This CDR3 is built from 14 residues. Per germline, CDR1 MNHEY and CDR2 SVGAGI. CDR3 residues: CASSLAGPQETQYF. The CDR3 DNA is TGTGCCAGCAGTTTGGCGGGGCCACAAGAGACCCAGTACTTC.

This chain uses TRBV11-1 with TRBJ2-5; 9 nucleotides match TRBD2. The CDR3 has 15 residues. Trimming cost V 5 bases and J 7 bases; bases outside gene matches: 11. Germline CDR1 is SGHAT and CDR2 is FQDESV (reference sequence). CDR3 loop: CASSPSTSGFGTQYF. In nucleotides, the CDR3 is TGTGCCAGCAGCCCCTCGACTAGCGGCTTTGGGACCCAGTACTTC.

As for this clone: One end of the junction is discordant with germline, which a read error may explain. This chain joins TRBV5-1 and TRBJ2-2; D may be TRBD1 (5 bases). The length of the CDR3 is 16 residues. Germline V gene sequence: CDR1 SGHRS, CDR2 YFSETQ. CDR3 nucleotide sequence: TGCGCCAGCAGCTTGGAGGGCAGGGCGAATACCGGGGAGCTGTTTTTT. Protein sequence: CASSLEGRANTGELFF. The full variable domain, its missing parts supplied by reference TRBV5-1 and TRBJ2-2, is KAGVTQTPRYLIKTRGQQVTLSCSPISGHRSVSWYQQTPGQGLQFLFEYFSETQRNKGNFPGRFSGRQFSNSRSEMNVSTLELGDSALYLCASSLEGRANTGELFFGEGSRLTVL.

The chain is built from TRBV29-1 and TRBJ2-1, with D perhaps TRBD1 (8 bases). Looked up from germline, CDR1 is SQVTM and CDR2 is ANQGSEA. The CDR3 loop spans 16 amino acids. Between the trimmed V and J ends, which lost 3 bases and 4 bases, there was a span of 19 bases. CDR3 nucleotide sequence: TGCAGCGTTGAGGGGGGGCAGGGGGCTTTGTACAATGAGCAGTTCTTC. Translation gives CSVEGGQGALYNEQFF.

This chain connects TRBV5-4 to TRBJ1-1; 8 bases agree with TRBD1. CDR1 and CDR2 from the germline V gene are SGHNT and YYREEE (reference sequence). The CDR3 has 15 residues. After removal of 3 bases from V and 1 base from J, the junction contained 5 bases not matched to a gene. In DNA, the CDR3 is TGTGCCAGCAGCTCCGTCAGGGGGCCGAACACTGAAGCTTTCTTT. Its translation is CASSSVRGPNTEAFF.

This sequence joins TRBV6-4 and TRBJ1-2; 8 nucleotides match TRBD1. Per the germline V gene, CDR1 is MRHNA and CDR2 is SNTAGT. The CDR3 loop spans 13 amino acids. J lost 8 bases, V lost 2 bases, and 4 bases had no gene match. CDR3 protein: CASSDRTGKGYTF. CDR3 sequence (DNA): TGTGCCAGCAGTGACCGGACAGGGAAGGGCTACACCTTC.

The chain combines TRBV11-2 with TRBJ1-6; 7 nucleotides agree with TRBD1. The CDR3 covers 16 residues. CDR1 SGHAT and CDR2 FQNNGV come from the germline V gene. After removal of 0 bases from V and 10 bases from J, the junction contained 9 bases not matched to a gene. CDR3 in DNA: TGTGCCAGCAGCTTAGATCTGGACAGGATGAGGTCACCCCTCCACTTT. Translating it yields CASSLDLDRMRSPLHF. The full variable domain, with the rest looked up from reference TRBV11-2 and TRBJ1-6, is EAGVAQSPRYKIIEKRQSVAFWCNPISGHATLYWYQQILGQGPKLLIQFQNNGVVDDSQLPKDRFSAERLKGVDSTLKIQPAKLEDSAVYLCASSLDLDRMRSPLHFGNGTRLTVT.

This sequence joins TRBV4-1 and TRBJ1-2; D ambiguous. The V end lost 0 bases, the J end lost 6 bases, and 8 bases lay between the germline ends. The CDR3 consists of 13 residues. The germline CDR1 and CDR2 sequences are MGHRA and YSYEKL. The CDR3 sequence: CASSQESADGYTF. For the CDR3, the DNA is TGCGCCAGCAGCCAAGAAAGTGCAGATGGCTACACCTTC.